This TCR beta chain was sequenced in a study of cytomegalovirus exposure and HLA in healthy donors. The PCR had 60 Vbeta and 13 Jbeta primers. Produced via immunoSEQ multiplex PCR; TCRdb's table is partial and in-frame only. The sample lists 200,000 to 250,000 clones; 70% to 90% were seen once. Overall study results and limits: The records held CMV serostatus as the only immune exposure information. In vitro work confirmed that a few CMV-associated chains recognize CMV antigens. Associated with HLA alleles at 0.05 false discovery rate in a later analysis were over 15,000 TCR beta sequences.

With respect to this clone: The antigen is undetermined.

Sequenced: PBMCs. This sequence originates from a woman aged 60-70 years in good health and CMV-seropositive.

The CDR3 coding sequence is TGTGCCAGCAGCTTATTGGCAGGGTATGGCTACACCTTC. It encodes CASSLLAGYGYTF. The rearrangement uses TRBV13 and TRBJ1-2; D perhaps matches TRBD1 (5 bases). Between the trimmed V and J ends, which lost 2 bases and 5 bases, there was a span of 9 bases. CDR3 length: 13 amino acids. Germline loops: CDR1 PRHDT, CDR2 FYEKMQ (reference sequence).